This is a list of T cell receptor beta chains from one sample in a study of blood T cell repertoires in COVID-19. Sequencing was performed with immunoSEQ multiplex PCR; in TCRdb, only in-frame clones are kept and a portion is missing. The sample records under 110,000 clones, around 92% being singletons. The material sequenced was peripheral blood. The receptors stem from a man in his forties or fifties with active COVID-19. The CDR3 runs from the conserved cysteine through the conserved F or W. The D gene is left open where the match is weak. Clone size is not always given. Where it is, it says once, few, many or a class for expanded clones.

>TRBJ2-2|TRBD2|.|TRBV18
CASSQVREHTGELFF
TGTGCCAGCTCACAGGTGCGGGAGCACACCGGGGAGCTGTTTTTT
>TRBJ1-1|.|few|TRBV5-4
CASSHEQGRGTEAFF
TGTGCCAGCAGTCATGAACAGGGACGAGGGACTGAAGCTTTCTTT
>TRBJ1-2|.|.|TRBV5-5
CASSLAGDYGYTF
TGTGCCAGCAGCCTTGCGGGGGACTATGGCTACACCTTC
>TRBJ2-1|.|once|TRBV27
CASSLSADEQFF
TGTGCCAGCAGTTTATCGGCGGATGAGCAGTTCTTC
>TRBJ2-2|TRBD2|.|TRBV7-9
CASESGTNTGELFF
TGTGCCAGCGAGAGCGGGACGAACACCGGGGAGCTGTTTTTT
>TRBJ2-5|.|.|TRBV28
CASSLGPGQPQETQYF
TGTGCCAGCAGCTTGGGGCCCGGGCAGCCGCAAGAGACCCAGTACTTC
>TRBJ1-2|TRBD1|once|TRBV7-9
CASRMDRGGGYTF
TGTGCCAGCAGGATGGACAGGGGCGGTGGCTACACCTTC
>TRBJ1-2|TRBD1|.|TRBV13
CASSPVGTGYGYTF
TGTGCCAGCAGCCCCGTCGGGACAGGCTATGGCTACACCTTC
>TRBJ1-6|TRBD1|.|TRBV3-1/TRBV3-2
CASSQGGTVNSPLHF
TGTGCCAGCAGCCAAGGGGGGACAGTAAATTCACCCCTCCACTTT
>TRBJ2-7|.|few|TRBV4-1
CASSQEERYEQYF
TGCGCCAGCAGCCAAGAGGAGCGATACGAGCAGTACTTC
>TRBJ2-2|.|.|TRBV19
CASSFIHTGELFF
TGTGCCAGTAGTTTCATCCACACCGGGGAGCTGTTTTTT
>TRBJ2-3|TRBD2|.|TRBV6-5
CASSRSGRETDTQYF
TGTGCCAGCAGCCGTAGCGGGAGAGAGACAGATACGCAGTATTTT
>TRBJ1-6|.|.|TRBV18
CASSPTVVVNSPLHF
TGTGCCAGCTCACCCACAGTCGTAGTTAATTCACCCCTCCACTTT
>TRBJ2-5|TRBD1|.|TRBV19
CASSPAGGSGKTQYF
TGTGCCAGTAGTCCGGCAGGGGGCTCGGGAAAGACCCAGTACTTC
>TRBJ2-7|.|.|TRBV2
CASSEQQIYEQYF
TGTGCCAGCAGTGAACAACAGATTTACGAGCAGTACTTC
>TRBJ2-5|TRBD2|.|TRBV23-1
CASSQKASGIVSTQYF
TGCGCCAGCAGTCAGAAGGCTAGCGGGATAGTCTCGACCCAGTACTTC
>TRBJ2-1|TRBD1|.|TRBV5-1
CASSLLGQGDYEQFF
TGCGCCAGCAGCTTGCTGGGACAGGGGGATTATGAGCAGTTCTTC
>TRBJ2-1|TRBD2|.|TRBV10-3
CASSSGRADNEQFF
TGTGCCTCCTCTAGCGGGAGAGCTGACAATGAGCAGTTCTTC
>TRBJ1-2|.|.|TRBV3-1/TRBV3-2
CASSQAVPGHRRGYTF
TGTGCCAGCAGCCAAGCCGTTCCGGGTCATCGACGGGGCTACACCTTC
>TRBJ1-5|.|few|TRBV23-1
CASSQSQSNQPQHF
TGCGCCAGCAGTCAATCGCAGAGCAATCAGCCCCAGCATTTT
>TRBJ2-7|TRBD1|.|TRBV6-5
CASLGGTGNEQYF
TGTGCCAGCCTCGGAGGGACAGGGAACGAGCAGTACTTC
>TRBJ2-3|TRBD2|.|TRBV7-2
CASSLRSGADTQYF
TGTGCCAGCAGCTTAAGGAGCGGGGCAGATACGCAGTATTTT
>TRBJ1-6|.|once|TRBV11-2
CASSSAGGVASPLHF
TGTGCCAGCAGCTCCGCCGGCGGGGTTGCTTCACCCCTCCACTTT
>TRBJ2-3|TRBD2|.|TRBV7-2
CASSPRTSGTTDTQYF
TGTGCCAGCAGCCCCCGGACTAGCGGAACCACAGATACGCAGTATTTT
>TRBJ1-1|.|.|TRBV5-4
CASSLGGDGTEAFF
TGTGCCAGCAGCCTCGGGGGGGATGGCACTGAAGCTTTCTTT
>TRBJ2-1|TRBD2|.|TRBV12-5
CASGPGLAGLYNEQFF
TGTGCTAGTGGCCCCGGACTAGCGGGGCTGTACAATGAGCAGTTCTTC
>TRBJ1-2|TRBD1|.|TRBV7-6
CASSFGQGARYGYTF
TGTGCCAGCAGCTTCGGACAGGGGGCTAGATATGGCTACACCTTC
>TRBJ2-2|TRBD2|.|TRBV30
CALSIAGLAGELFF
TGTGCCCTATCTATAGCGGGACTCGCCGGGGAGCTGTTTTTT
>TRBJ2-1|TRBD2|.|TRBV5-1
CASSTDGGLAGVPKLQFF
TGCGCCAGCAGCACTGATGGGGGACTAGCGGGAGTTCCCAAGCTGCAGTTCTTC
>TRBJ2-5|.|.|TRBV3-1/TRBV3-2
CASSHRRDQETQYF
TGTGCCAGCAGTCACCGACGGGACCAAGAGACCCAGTACTTC
>TRBJ2-1|.|.|TRBV28
CASSSSVDEQFF
TGTGCCAGCAGTTCTAGCGTCGATGAGCAGTTCTTC
>TRBJ1-4|.|.|TRBV28
CASSLRLRGEKLFF
TGTGCCAGCAGTTTACGTCTCCGGGGAGAAAAACTGTTTTTT
>TRBJ1-2|.|.|TRBV21-1
CASSPGGAAGYGYTF
TGTGCCAGCAGCCCCGGGGGGGCCGCAGGCTATGGCTACACCTTC
>TRBJ1-6|.|.|TRBV5-6
CASSLGQGRNSPLHF
TGTGCCAGCAGCTTGGGGCAGGGCCGGAATTCACCCCTCCACTTT
>TRBJ2-3|TRBD1|few|TRBV18
CASGQGATDTQYF
TGTGCCAGCGGACAGGGGGCAACAGATACGCAGTATTTT